The source of this T cell receptor beta chain is a study of cytomegalovirus exposure and HLA in healthy donors. The PCR employed 60 Vbeta primers together with 13 Jbeta primers. Libraries were prepared by immunoSEQ multiplex PCR; TCRdb keeps only in-frame clonotypes and omits some of them. The table shows about 180,000 clones, with around 79% occurring only once. J gave up 0 bases and V 7 bases, and 12 bases lay outside the gene matches. CDR1 and CDR2 from the germline V gene are SGHTS and YDEGEE. This CDR3 region has 16 residues. V usage is TRBV5-8 and J usage is TRBJ1-1; 7 nucleotides match TRBD1. Sequencing used PBMCs. This sequence originates from a female donor in good health and CMV-seronegative. In DNA, the CDR3 is TGTGCCAGCGGGGGAGCCTTAGGACAGGTGAACACTGAAGCTTTCTTT. It specifies CASGGALGQVNTEAFF. Based on the CDR3 plus reference TRBV5-8 and TRBJ1-1, the full variable domain is EAGVTQSPTHLIKTRGQQATLRCSPISGHTSVYWYQQALGLGLQFLLWYDEGEERNRGNFPPRFSGRQFPNYSSELNVNALELEDSALYLCASGGALGQVNTEAFFGQGTRLTVV.